This T cell receptor beta chain was documented in a study of blood T cell repertoires in COVID-19. Overall study context: PBMCs, B-cell-depleted T cells, or T cells provided the cDNA or gDNA that made up the material.

Trimming left V 2 bases short and J 4 bases short, with 14 bases between. The germline CDR1 and CDR2 sequences are LGHNA and YSLEER. The CDR3 is made up of 15 amino acids. The assay was immunoSEQ multiplex PCR, and TCRdb's table has in-frame clones only and misses some. Among under 300,000 clones listed, just over 90% were seen once. The rearrangement links TRBV4-3 to TRBJ1-2; D is unclear. This receptor was obtained from a woman between 18 and 29 years old who had recovered from COVID-19. Material for sequencing was PBMCs or T cells enriched from blood (not recorded which). CDR3 bases: TGCGCCAGCAGCCAATTGGGCCGAGAAACCTATGGCTACACCTTC. It is translated as CASSQLGRETYGYTF.